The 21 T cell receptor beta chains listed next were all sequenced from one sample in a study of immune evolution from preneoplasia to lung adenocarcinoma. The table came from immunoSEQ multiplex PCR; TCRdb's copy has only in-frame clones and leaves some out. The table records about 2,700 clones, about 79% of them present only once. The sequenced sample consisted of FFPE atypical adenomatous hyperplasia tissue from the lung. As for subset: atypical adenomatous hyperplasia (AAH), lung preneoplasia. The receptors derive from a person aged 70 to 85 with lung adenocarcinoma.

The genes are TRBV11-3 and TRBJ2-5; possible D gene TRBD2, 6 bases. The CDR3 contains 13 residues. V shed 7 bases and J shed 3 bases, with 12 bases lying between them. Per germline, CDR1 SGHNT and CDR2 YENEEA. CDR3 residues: CASKEEGKETQYF. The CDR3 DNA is TGTGCCAGCAAAGAGGAGGGGAAAGAGACCCAGTACTTC.

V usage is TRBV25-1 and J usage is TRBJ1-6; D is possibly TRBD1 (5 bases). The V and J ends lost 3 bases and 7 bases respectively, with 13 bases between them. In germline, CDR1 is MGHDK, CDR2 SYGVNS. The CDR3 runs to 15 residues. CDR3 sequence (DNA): TGTGCCAGCAGTGAGGCCGGAAACAGGAATTCACCCCTCCACTTT. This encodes CASSEAGNRNSPLHF.

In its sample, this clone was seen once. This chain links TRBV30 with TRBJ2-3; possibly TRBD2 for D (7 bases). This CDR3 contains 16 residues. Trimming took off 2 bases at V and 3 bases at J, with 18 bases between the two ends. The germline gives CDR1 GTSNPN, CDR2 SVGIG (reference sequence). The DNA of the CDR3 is TGTGCCTGGAGTCACGGGGGCGGGAGAAAGACAGATACGCAGTATTTT. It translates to CAWSHGGGRKTDTQYF.

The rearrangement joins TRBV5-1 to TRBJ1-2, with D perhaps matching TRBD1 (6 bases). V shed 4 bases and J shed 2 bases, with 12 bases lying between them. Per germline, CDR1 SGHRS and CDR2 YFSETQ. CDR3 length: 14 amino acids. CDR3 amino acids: CASSDRDTNYGYTF. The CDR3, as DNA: TGCGCCAGCAGCGACCGGGACACGAACTATGGCTACACCTTC. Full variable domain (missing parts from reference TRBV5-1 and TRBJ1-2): KAGVTQTPRYLIKTRGQQVTLSCSPISGHRSVSWYQQTPGQGLQFLFEYFSETQRNKGNFPGRFSGRQFSNSRSEMNVSTLELGDSALYLCASSDRDTNYGYTFGSGTRLTVV.

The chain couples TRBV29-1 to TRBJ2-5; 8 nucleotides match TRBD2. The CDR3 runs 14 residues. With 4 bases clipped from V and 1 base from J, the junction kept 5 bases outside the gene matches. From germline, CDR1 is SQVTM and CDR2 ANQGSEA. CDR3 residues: CSVGVAGIQETQYF. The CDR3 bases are TGCAGCGTTGGGGTAGCGGGGATCCAAGAGACCCAGTACTTC.

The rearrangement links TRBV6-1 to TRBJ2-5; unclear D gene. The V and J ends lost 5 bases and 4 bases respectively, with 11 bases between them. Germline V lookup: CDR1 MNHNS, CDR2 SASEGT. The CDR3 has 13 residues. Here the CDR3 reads CASSHVWRETQYF. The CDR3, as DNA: TGTGCCAGCAGTCATGTTTGGAGAGAGACCCAGTACTTC.

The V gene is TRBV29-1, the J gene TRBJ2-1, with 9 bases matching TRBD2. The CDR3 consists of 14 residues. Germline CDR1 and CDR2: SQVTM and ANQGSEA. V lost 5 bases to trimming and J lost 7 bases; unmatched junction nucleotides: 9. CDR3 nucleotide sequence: TGCAGCGTTTCCCAAGCGGGAGGAGGGAATGAGCAGTTCTTC. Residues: CSVSQAGGGNEQFF.

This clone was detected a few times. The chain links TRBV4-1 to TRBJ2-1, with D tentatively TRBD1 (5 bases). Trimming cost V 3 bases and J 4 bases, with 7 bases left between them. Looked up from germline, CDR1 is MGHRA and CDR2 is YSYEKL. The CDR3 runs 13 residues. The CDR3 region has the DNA TGCGCCAGCAGCCAGGACAATTACAATGAGCAGTTCTTC. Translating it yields CASSQDNYNEQFF.

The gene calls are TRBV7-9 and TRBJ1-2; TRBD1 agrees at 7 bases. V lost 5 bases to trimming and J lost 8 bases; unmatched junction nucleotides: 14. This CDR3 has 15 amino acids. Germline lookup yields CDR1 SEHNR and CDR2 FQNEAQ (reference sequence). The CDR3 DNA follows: TGTGCCAGCAGCGCCCCAGATCAGGGGGTAAGGGGCTACACCTTC. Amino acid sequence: CASSAPDQGVRGYTF.

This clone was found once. As DNA, the CDR3 is TGTGCCAGCAGCTTTACCCGACAGGGAAGTGGGGGCACTGAAGCTTTCTTT. This gives the protein CASSFTRQGSGGTEAFF. The V call is TRBV13, the J call TRBJ1-1, with 7 bases identical to TRBD1. Per the germline V gene, CDR1 is PRHDT and CDR2 is FYEKMQ (reference sequence). The CDR3 spans 17 residues. Losses at the gene ends were 3 bases for V and 4 bases for J; bases not matched to a gene: 14. The entire variable domain, with the rest obtained from reference TRBV13 and TRBJ1-1, is as follows: AAGVIQSPRHLIKEKRETATLKCYPIPRHDTVYWYQQGPGQDPQFLISFYEKMQSDKGSIPDRFSAQQFSDYHSELNMSSLELGDSALYFCASSFTRQGSGGTEAFFGQGTRLTVV.

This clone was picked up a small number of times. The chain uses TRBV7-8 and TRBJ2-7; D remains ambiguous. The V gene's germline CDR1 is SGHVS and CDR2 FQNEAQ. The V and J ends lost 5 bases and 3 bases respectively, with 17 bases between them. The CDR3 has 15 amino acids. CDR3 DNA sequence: TGTGCCAGCAGCGGCGAAGCTTCAAGCGACTACGAGCAGTACTTC. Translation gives CASSGEASSDYEQYF.

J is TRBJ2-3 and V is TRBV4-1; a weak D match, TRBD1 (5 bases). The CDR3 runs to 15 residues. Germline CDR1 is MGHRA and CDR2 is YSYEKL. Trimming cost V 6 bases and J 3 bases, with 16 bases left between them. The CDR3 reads CASSYAAQGTDTQYF. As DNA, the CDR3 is TGCGCCAGCAGTTATGCGGCTCAGGGAACAGATACGCAGTATTTT.

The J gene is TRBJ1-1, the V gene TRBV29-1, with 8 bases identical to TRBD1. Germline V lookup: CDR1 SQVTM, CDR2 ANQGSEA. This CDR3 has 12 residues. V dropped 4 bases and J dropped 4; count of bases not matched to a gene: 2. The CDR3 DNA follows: TGCAGCGTTGTGACAGGGGCCACTGAAGCTTTCTTT. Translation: CSVVTGATEAFF.

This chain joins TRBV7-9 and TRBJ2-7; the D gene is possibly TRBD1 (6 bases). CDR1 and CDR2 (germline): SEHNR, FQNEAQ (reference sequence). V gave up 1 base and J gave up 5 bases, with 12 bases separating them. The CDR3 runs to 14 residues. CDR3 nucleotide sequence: TGTGCCAGCAGCTTAGAGGGGGATAGTCACGAGCAGTACTTC. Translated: CASSLEGDSHEQYF.

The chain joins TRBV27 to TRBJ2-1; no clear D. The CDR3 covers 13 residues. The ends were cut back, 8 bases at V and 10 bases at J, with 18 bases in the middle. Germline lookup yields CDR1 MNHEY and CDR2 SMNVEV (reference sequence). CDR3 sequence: CASGRQFLSEQFF. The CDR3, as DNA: TGTGCCAGCGGTAGGCAATTCCTAAGCGAGCAGTTCTTC.

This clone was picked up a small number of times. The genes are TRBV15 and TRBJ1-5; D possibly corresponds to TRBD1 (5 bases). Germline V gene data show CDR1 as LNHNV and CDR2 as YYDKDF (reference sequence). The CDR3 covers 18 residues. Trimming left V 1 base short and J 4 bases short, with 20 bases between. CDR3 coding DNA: TGTGCCACCAGCAGAGGTTTTTCAGGGAGAACAGTAAATCAGCCCCAGCATTTT. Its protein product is CATSRGFSGRTVNQPQHF.

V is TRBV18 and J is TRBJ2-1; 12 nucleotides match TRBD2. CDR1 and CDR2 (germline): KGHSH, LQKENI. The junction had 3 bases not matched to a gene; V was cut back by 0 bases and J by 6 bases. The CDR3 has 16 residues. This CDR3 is CASSPPLAGGSNEQFF. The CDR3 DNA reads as TGTGCCAGCTCACCACCACTAGCGGGAGGTTCCAATGAGCAGTTCTTC.

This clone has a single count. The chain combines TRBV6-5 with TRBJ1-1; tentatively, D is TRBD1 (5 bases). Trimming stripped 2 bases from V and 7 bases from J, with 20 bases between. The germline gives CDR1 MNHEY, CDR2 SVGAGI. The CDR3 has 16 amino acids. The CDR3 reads CASSYRVSGKPYEAFF. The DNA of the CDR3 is TGTGCCAGCAGTTACCGCGTATCAGGGAAACCCTATGAAGCTTTCTTT.

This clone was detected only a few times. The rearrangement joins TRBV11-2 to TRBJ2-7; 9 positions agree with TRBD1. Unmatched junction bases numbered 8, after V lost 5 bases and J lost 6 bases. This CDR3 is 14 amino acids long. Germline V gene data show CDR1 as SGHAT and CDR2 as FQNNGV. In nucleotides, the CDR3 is TGTGCCAGCAGCGCCGGGACAGGGCCTGTCGAGCAGTACTTC. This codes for CASSAGTGPVEQYF.

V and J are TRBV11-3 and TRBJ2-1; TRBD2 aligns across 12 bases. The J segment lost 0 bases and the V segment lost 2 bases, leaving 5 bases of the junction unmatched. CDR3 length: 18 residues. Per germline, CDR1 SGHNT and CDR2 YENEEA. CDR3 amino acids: CASSLSLAGGGSYNEQFF. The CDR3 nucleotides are TGTGCCAGCAGCTTATCCCTAGCGGGGGGGGGCTCCTACAATGAGCAGTTCTTC. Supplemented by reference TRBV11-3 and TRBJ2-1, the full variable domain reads EAGVVQSPRYKIIEKKQPVAFWCNPISGHNTLYWYLQNLGQGPELLIRYENEEAVDDSQLPKDRFSAERLKGVDSTLKIQPAELGDSAVYLCASSLSLAGGGSYNEQFFGPGTRLTVL.

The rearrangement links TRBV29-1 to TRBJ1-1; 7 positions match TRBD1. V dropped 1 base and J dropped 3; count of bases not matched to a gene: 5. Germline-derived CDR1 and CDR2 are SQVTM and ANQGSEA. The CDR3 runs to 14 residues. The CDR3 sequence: CSVEVGRGYTEAFF. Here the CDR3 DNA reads TGCAGCGTTGAAGTAGGCAGGGGGTACACTGAAGCTTTCTTT.